Described below is a single T cell receptor (beta chain) sequence and its context. This sample is part of a study of shared clonotypes between healthy human individuals. Germline CDR1 is MGHRA and CDR2 is YSYEKL. V was cut by 1 base and J by 4 bases, with 13 bases left in between. The CDR3 is made up of 16 amino acids. Sequencing used immunoSEQ multiplex PCR; TCRdb keeps in-frame clones, though not all of them. There are roughly 680,000 clones in the sample; 72% occur only once, and around 1.7% lies in the top ten. This sequence originates from a woman aged 25 to 39 in good health. J is TRBJ1-4 and V is TRBV4-1; possibly TRBD1 for D (5 bases). The sample taken for sequencing was memory CD4+ T cells sorted from blood. Noted subset: CD45RA-negative fraction. CDR3 coding DNA: TGCGCCAGCAGCCAAGTTGTGTGGGGGTTTAATGAAAAACTGTTTTTT. It codes for CASSQVVWGFNEKLFF.